The rows below give T cell receptor beta chains drawn from one sample of a study of lymphopenia after photon versus proton radiotherapy. Profiling relied on immunoSEQ multiplex PCR, and the TCRdb table lists in-frame clones only, not all of them. The sample includes about 39,000 clones, roughly 90% of them seen just once. The sequencing used peripheral blood, collected from a patient treated with photon-based radiotherapy. All receptors come from a man aged 60 to 75 with cholangiocarcinoma. Each CDR3 is given with its conserved first and last residue. D genes are given only for firm matches. Some rows mark clone size as missing; the rest say once, few, many or name a class of expanded clone.

CDR3nt: TGTGCCAGCAGCTTAGACATGGGAGGGGGAAAACTGTTTTTT
CDR3aa: CASSLDMGGGKLFF
d_gene: NA
abundance: NA
v_gene: TRBV7-2
j_gene: TRBJ1-4

CDR3nt: TGCGCCAGCAGTGATCAGGGTGCCAATTCACCCCTCCACTTT
CDR3aa: CASSDQGANSPLHF
d_gene: NA
abundance: few
v_gene: TRBV10-2
j_gene: TRBJ1-6

CDR3nt: TGTGCCAGCAACCCGACGGCCTATTACACCGGGGAGCTGTTTTTT
CDR3aa: CASNPTAYYTGELFF
d_gene: NA
abundance: NA
v_gene: TRBV11-2
j_gene: TRBJ2-2

CDR3nt: TGTGCCAGCAGCTTAAACCGGGACCCCGGGTATGGCTACACCTTC
CDR3aa: CASSLNRDPGYGYTF
d_gene: NA
abundance: NA
v_gene: TRBV7-8
j_gene: TRBJ1-2

CDR3nt: TGTGCCAGCAGCCGGCGACTGACAGTCTCTGGAAACACCATATATTTT
CDR3aa: CASSRRLTVSGNTIYF
d_gene: NA
abundance: NA
v_gene: TRBV7-8
j_gene: TRBJ1-3

CDR3nt: TGTGCCAGCAGCCTCGCTAGCGGGAGGGCCCATGAGCAGTTCTTC
CDR3aa: CASSLASGRAHEQFF
d_gene: TRBD2
abundance: NA
v_gene: TRBV7-2
j_gene: TRBJ2-1

CDR3nt: TGTGCCAGCAGCGCAACCCGGTGGTTTGAGCAGTACTTC
CDR3aa: CASSATRWFEQYF
d_gene: NA
abundance: NA
v_gene: TRBV11-3
j_gene: TRBJ2-7

CDR3nt: TGTGCCAGCAGCCAAGTACCGGCCGAGCAGTACTTC
CDR3aa: CASSQVPAEQYF
d_gene: NA
abundance: NA
v_gene: TRBV4-2
j_gene: TRBJ2-7

CDR3nt: TGTGCCAGCAGCGAAGGACAGCTCGACCAGTACTTC
CDR3aa: CASSEGQLDQYF
d_gene: NA
abundance: NA
v_gene: TRBV5-4
j_gene: TRBJ2-5

CDR3nt: TGTGCATGGGGACCGGGGCGGAACACTGAAGCTTTCTTT
CDR3aa: CAWGPGRNTEAFF
d_gene: NA
abundance: NA
v_gene: TRBV7-2
j_gene: TRBJ1-1

CDR3nt: TGTGCCAGCAGTCTCGACAGAGGCACAGATACGCAGTATTTT
CDR3aa: CASSLDRGTDTQYF
d_gene: NA
abundance: NA
v_gene: TRBV6-4
j_gene: TRBJ2-3

CDR3nt: TGTGCCAGCAGTCGTACAGGGTCTTCAGATACGCAGTATTTT
CDR3aa: CASSRTGSSDTQYF
d_gene: NA
abundance: NA
v_gene: TRBV6-5
j_gene: TRBJ2-3

CDR3nt: TGTGCCAGCAGTGGCCTAGCTATCGTGGGAGGGCAGAGCTTTAATGAGCAGTTCTTC
CDR3aa: CASSGLAIVGGQSFNEQFF
d_gene: TRBD2
abundance: NA
v_gene: TRBV28
j_gene: TRBJ2-1

CDR3nt: TGTGCCAGCAGCCCCACATTAGCGGGAGGCCAAGAGACCCAGTACTTC
CDR3aa: CASSPTLAGGQETQYF
d_gene: TRBD2
abundance: NA
v_gene: TRBV9
j_gene: TRBJ2-5

CDR3nt: TGTGCCAGCAGCGTAGACGGACTAGGGCCCCAGCATTTT
CDR3aa: CASSVDGLGPQHF
d_gene: NA
abundance: NA
v_gene: TRBV5-4
j_gene: TRBJ1-5

CDR3nt: TGTGCCAGCAGCCCGGGACTAGCGGGGGCCAACACCGGGGAGCTGTTTTTT
CDR3aa: CASSPGLAGANTGELFF
d_gene: TRBD2
abundance: NA
v_gene: TRBV7-9
j_gene: TRBJ2-2